This T cell receptor beta chain was recorded in a study of blood T cell repertoires in COVID-19. Original processing methods: By means of reference gene primer amplification, nucleated cell counts were estimated. Libraries were prepared by immunoSEQ multiplex PCR; TCRdb keeps only in-frame clonotypes and omits some of them. V and J calls and clone size are those listed in that table; D and trimming were worked out from the DNA. The table has roughly 190,000 clones, roughly 84% seen once. The CDR3 totals 15 residues. Trimming took 0 bases from V and 3 from J, leaving 11 bases between them. Looked up from germline, CDR1 is SGHRS and CDR2 is YFSETQ.

The clonotype comes from a woman aged 40 to 55 who had recovered from COVID-19. The sequenced sample consisted of peripheral blood. The chain joins TRBV5-1 to TRBJ2-3; D is unclear. DNA for the CDR3: TGCGCCAGCAGCTTGGGTCAGGTTTTGACAGATACGCAGTATTTT. Amino acids: CASSLGQVLTDTQYF.